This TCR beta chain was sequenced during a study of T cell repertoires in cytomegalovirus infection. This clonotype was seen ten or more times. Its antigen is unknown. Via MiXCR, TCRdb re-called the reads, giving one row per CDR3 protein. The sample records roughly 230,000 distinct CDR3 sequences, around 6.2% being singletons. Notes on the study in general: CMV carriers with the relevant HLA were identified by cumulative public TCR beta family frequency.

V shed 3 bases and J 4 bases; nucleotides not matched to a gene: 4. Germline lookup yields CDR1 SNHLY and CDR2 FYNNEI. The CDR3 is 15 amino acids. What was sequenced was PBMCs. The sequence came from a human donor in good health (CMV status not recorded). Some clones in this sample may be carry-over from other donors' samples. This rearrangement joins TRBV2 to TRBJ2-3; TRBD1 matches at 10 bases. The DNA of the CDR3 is TGTGCCAGCAGTGAGGGGGACAGGGGTGCAGATACGCAGTATTTT. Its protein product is CASSEGDRGADTQYF.